Shown below are 14 T cell receptor beta chains from a single sample sequenced in a study of spatial heterogeneity in lung cancer. Time point of the sample: sample taken at primary tumor resection. Study-wide results and limits: Intratumoral expanded alpha and beta TCR counts were found to track tumor mutation counts.

From the 5' RACE reads, TCRdb called clonotypes with MiXCR, one entry per CDR3 protein. The table lists 8,000 to 10,000 distinct CDR3 sequences, roughly an eighth of them singletons. These TCRs' antigens remain unknown. The sample was lung tumor tissue, taken at surgery. These receptor sequences come from a male donor with early-stage non-small cell lung cancer.

Concerning this clonotype: With the library built for alpha chains, this beta chain is off target and its frequency is not meaningful. V usage is TRBV5-1 and J usage is TRBJ2-7; weak D call: TRBD1 (5 bases). Trimming took off 2 bases at V and 4 bases at J, with 13 bases between the two ends. CDR1 and CDR2 from the germline V gene are SGHRS and YFSETQ. This CDR3 is 14 amino acids long. The CDR3: CASSFSREGYEQYF. As DNA, the CDR3 is TGCGCCAGCAGCTTTAGCAGGGAAGGATACGAGCAGTACTTC. The complete variable domain, with remaining parts taken from reference TRBV5-1 and TRBJ2-7, reads KAGVTQTPRYLIKTRGQQVTLSCSPISGHRSVSWYQQTPGQGLQFLFEYFSETQRNKGNFPGRFSGRQFSNSRSEMNVSTLELGDSALYLCASSFSREGYEQYFGPGTRLTVT.

This clonotype was observed many times. This beta chain slipped into a library made for alpha chains as a stray read, so its size is not meaningful. The chain employs TRBV23-1 and TRBJ1-1, with 7 bases aligning to TRBD1. TRBV23-1 is treated as an ORF (open reading frame) with a function not yet certain. V lost 4 bases to trimming and J lost 1 base; unmatched junction nucleotides: 12. CDR3 length: 17 amino acids. The CDR3 coding sequence is TGCGCCAGCAGTCCGAAATCGAAGGGGGCCGCGAACACTGAAGCTTTCTTT. Translation: CASSPKSKGAANTEAFF.

At least ten counts were recorded for this clonotype. A library prepared for alpha chains yielded this beta chain as an off-target read; its size is of little meaning. This rearrangement joins TRBV4-3 to TRBJ2-7, with a possible D match to TRBD1 (5 bases). Germline loops: CDR1 LGHNA, CDR2 YSLEER. V lost 0 bases to trimming and J lost 0 bases, with 15 bases between them. The CDR3 consists of 17 residues. The CDR3 loop is CASSQDGQGKSSYEQYF. DNA for the CDR3: TGCGCCAGCAGCCAAGATGGGCAGGGCAAAAGCTCCTACGAGCAGTACTTC.

The table lists this clonotype with many counts. Because this beta chain is a stray read in a library intended to capture alpha chains, its abundance should not be given much weight. The genes are TRBV11-3 and TRBJ2-2; the D gene is possibly TRBD1 (6 bases). Germline CDR1 is SGHNT and CDR2 is YENEEA. Between the trimmed V and J ends, which lost 3 bases and 2 bases, there was a span of 10 bases. The CDR3 is 15 residues long. The CDR3 reads CASSFRTANTGELFF. CDR3 bases: TGTGCCAGCAGCTTTAGGACAGCCAACACCGGGGAGCTGTTTTTT.

On this clonotype: This clone may be a read error of a much larger clone one base away. Being off target in a library aimed at alpha chains, this beta chain has a size of little meaning. This chain links TRBV7-9 with TRBJ1-2; tentatively, D is TRBD1 (6 bases). The CDR3 is 13 amino acids. The germline V gene has CDR1 SEHNR and CDR2 FQNEAQ (reference sequence). Between the trimmed V and J ends, which lost 5 bases and 8 bases, there was a span of 15 bases. The CDR3 nucleotides read TGTGCCAGCAGCCTACAGGGTAGTGGCGGCTACACCTTC. Protein: CASSLQGSGGYTF. Combining the CDR3 with reference TRBV7-9 and TRBJ1-2 gives the whole variable domain DTGVSQNPRHKITKRGQNVTFRCDPISEHNRLYWYRQTLGQGPEFLTYFQNEAQLEKSRLLSDRFSAERPKGSFSTLEIQRTEQGDSAMYLCASSLQGSGGYTFGSGTRLTVV.

This clonotype was recorded at least ten times. This beta chain lies outside the target of a library built for alpha chains; its clone size means little. The chain carries TRBV6-5 and TRBJ2-1, with TRBD2 identical over 9 bases. The V gene end was trimmed by 7 bases and the J gene end by 12 bases; junction bases not matched to a gene: 19. Germline V gene data show CDR1 as MNHEY and CDR2 as SVGAGI. The CDR3 contains 16 residues. The CDR3 region is CASTKGPGLAYGWQFF. For the CDR3, the DNA is TGTGCCAGCACCAAAGGTCCCGGACTAGCGTATGGGTGGCAGTTCTTC.

This clonotype has ten or more counts. This beta chain lies outside the target of a library built for alpha chains; its clone size means little. This chain joins TRBV30 and TRBJ1-3; D not resolved. The CDR3 sequence is 13 residues long. Deletions cut 5 bases from V and 4 bases from J, with 12 bases between. CDR1 GTSNPN and CDR2 SVGIG come from the germline V gene (reference sequence). Written as DNA, the CDR3 is TGTGCCTGGTCAATAGGAGGAGGAAACACCATATATTTT. It specifies CAWSIGGGNTIYF.

Points on this clonotype: Since it is a stray read in a library aimed at alpha chains, this beta chain has a size that is not meaningful. This chain joins TRBV5-8 and TRBJ2-2; TRBD1 might be the D (6 bases). V lost 8 bases, J lost 2 bases, and 13 bases lay in between. Per the germline V gene, CDR1 is SGHTS and CDR2 is YDEGEE. The CDR3 covers 14 residues. CDR3 loop: CARVGQLNTGELFF. The CDR3, as DNA: TGTGCCAGGGTTGGACAGCTAAACACCGGGGAGCTGTTTTTT.

This clonotype appeared many times. Within a library made for alpha chains, this beta chain is off target, and its count is uninformative. The rearrangement uses TRBV5-1 and TRBJ1-2; no reliable D call. From germline, CDR1 is SGHRS and CDR2 YFSETQ. The CDR3 covers 13 residues. V lost 3 bases, J lost 4 bases, and 10 bases lay in between. Here the CDR3 DNA reads TGCGCCAGCAGCTCCCAGACACGCTATGGCTACACCTTC. Protein product: CASSSQTRYGYTF.

This clonotype was counted many times. This beta chain slipped into a library made for alpha chains as a stray read, so its size is not meaningful. This chain connects TRBV7-9 to TRBJ1-1; D ambiguous. The CDR3 sequence is 15 residues long. The germline V gene has CDR1 SEHNR and CDR2 FQNEAQ (reference sequence). Trimming cost V 0 bases and J 0 bases, with 8 bases left between them. In DNA form, the CDR3 reads TGTGCCAGCAGCTTAGCGGCCAGGATGAACACTGAAGCTTTCTTT. It translates to CASSLAARMNTEAFF.

This clonotype was recorded at least ten times. In a library made to pick up alpha chains, this beta chain is a stray read with a size that means little. The V call is TRBV28, the J call TRBJ1-2; D gene ambiguous. Germline V gives CDR1 MDHEN, CDR2 SYDVKM. The CDR3 runs 11 residues. V was clipped by 2 bases and J by 4 bases, with 2 bases between them. The CDR3 region is CASSLSYGYTF. DNA of the CDR3: TGTGCCAGCAGTTTAAGCTATGGCTACACCTTC.

This clonotype was picked up a small number of times. This beta chain is a stray read from a library made for alpha chains; its abundance is not meaningful. The gene calls are TRBV12-3 or TRBV12-4 and TRBJ2-7; TRBD1 matches 11 bases. This CDR3 comprises 13 residues. The junction had 4 bases not matched to a gene; V was cut back by 5 bases and J by 7 bases. The CDR3: CASSTGQGVEQYF. Written as DNA, the CDR3 is TGTGCCAGCAGTACGGGACAGGGGGTTGAGCAGTACTTC.

In its sample, this clonotype was seen a few times. This beta chain came through as a stray read in a library set up for alpha chains, and its size says little. V usage is TRBV19 and J usage is TRBJ2-2, with D perhaps matching TRBD1 (5 bases). The CDR3 consists of 13 residues. V lost 5 bases to trimming and J lost 6 bases, with 10 bases between them. Germline V gene data show CDR1 as LNHDA and CDR2 as SQIVND (reference sequence). The DNA of the CDR3 is TGTGCCAGTAGTGCACCGACAGCCGGGGAGCTGTTTTTT. Its protein product is CASSAPTAGELFF.

This clonotype is termed medium-sized. This beta chain appears as a stray read in a library generated for alpha chains; its size is not informative. The rearrangement joins TRBV6-2 or TRBV6-3 to TRBJ1-4; D remains ambiguous. Germline CDR1 is MNHEY and CDR2 is SVGEGT. Deletions cut 7 bases from V and 6 bases from J, with 12 bases between. This CDR3 region has 13 residues. The CDR3 DNA is TGTGCCAGCACGGTTCTAGGCCATGAAAAACTGTTTTTT. Its protein product is CASTVLGHEKLFF.